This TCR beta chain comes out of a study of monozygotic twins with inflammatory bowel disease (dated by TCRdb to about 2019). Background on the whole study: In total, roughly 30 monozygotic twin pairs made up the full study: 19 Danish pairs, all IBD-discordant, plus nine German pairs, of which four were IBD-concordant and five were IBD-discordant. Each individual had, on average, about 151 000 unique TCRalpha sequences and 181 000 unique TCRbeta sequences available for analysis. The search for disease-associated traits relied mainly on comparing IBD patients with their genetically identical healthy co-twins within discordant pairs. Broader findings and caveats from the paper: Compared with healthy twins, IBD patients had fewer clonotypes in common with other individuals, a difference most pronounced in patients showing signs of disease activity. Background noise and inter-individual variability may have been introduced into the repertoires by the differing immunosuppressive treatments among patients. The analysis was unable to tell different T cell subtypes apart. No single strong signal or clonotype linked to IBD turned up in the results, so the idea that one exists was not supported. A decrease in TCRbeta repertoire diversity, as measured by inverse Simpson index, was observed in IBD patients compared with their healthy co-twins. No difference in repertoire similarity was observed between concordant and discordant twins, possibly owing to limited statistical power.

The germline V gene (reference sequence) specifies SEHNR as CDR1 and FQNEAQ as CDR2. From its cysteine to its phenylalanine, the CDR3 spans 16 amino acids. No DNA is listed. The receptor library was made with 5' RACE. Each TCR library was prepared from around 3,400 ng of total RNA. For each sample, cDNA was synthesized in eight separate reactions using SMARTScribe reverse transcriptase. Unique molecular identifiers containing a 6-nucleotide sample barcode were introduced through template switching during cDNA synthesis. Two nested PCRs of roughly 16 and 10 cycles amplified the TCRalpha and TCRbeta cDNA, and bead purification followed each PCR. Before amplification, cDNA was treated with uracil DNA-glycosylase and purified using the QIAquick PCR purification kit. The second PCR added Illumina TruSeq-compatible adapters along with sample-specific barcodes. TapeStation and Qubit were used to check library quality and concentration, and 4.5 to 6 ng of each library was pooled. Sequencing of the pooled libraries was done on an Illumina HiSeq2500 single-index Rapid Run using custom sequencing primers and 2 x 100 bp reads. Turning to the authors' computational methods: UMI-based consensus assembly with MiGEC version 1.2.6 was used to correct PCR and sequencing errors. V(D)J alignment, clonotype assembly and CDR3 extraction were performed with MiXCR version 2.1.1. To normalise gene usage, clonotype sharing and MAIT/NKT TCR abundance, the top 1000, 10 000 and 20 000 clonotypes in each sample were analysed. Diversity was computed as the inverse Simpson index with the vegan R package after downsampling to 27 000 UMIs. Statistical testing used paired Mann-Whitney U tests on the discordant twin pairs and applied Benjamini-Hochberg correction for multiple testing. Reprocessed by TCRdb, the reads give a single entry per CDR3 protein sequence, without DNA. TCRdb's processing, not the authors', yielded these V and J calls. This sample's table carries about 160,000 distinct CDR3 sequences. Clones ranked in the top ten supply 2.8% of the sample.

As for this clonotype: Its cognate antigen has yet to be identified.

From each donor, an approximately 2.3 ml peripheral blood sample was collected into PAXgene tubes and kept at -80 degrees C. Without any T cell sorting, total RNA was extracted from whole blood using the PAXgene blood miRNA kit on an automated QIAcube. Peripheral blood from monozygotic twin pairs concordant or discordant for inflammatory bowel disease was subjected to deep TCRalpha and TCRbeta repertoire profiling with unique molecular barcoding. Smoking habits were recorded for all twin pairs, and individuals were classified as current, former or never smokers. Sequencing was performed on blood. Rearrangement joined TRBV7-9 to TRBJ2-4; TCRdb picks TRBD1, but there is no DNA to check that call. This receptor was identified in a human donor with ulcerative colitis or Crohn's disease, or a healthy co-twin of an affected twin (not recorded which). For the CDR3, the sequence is CASGGDTGLAKNIQYF.